Sequencing of this T cell receptor beta chain was carried out in a study of T cell clones after liver transplantation. The wider study: Three of the eight recipients were HCV-positive; the rest had non-autoimmune, non-viral transplant indications. Timepoints were pre-transplant, pre-withdrawal, and after withdrawal was completed or failed.

This clone has more than one count but fewer than ten. The antigen is undetermined. General study points: Graft donor-reactive T cells may have migrated into the graft rather than being deleted.

TCRdb keeps only in-frame clones here, not all; method: immunoSEQ multiplex PCR. The sample records about 9,100 clones, about 79% being singletons. The source material was CD8+ T cells from blood, sampled before liver transplant. The clonotype originates from a human donor who received a liver transplant.

CDR3 protein: CATSPGNQPQHF. Written as DNA, the CDR3 is TGTGCCACCAGCCCCGGTAATCAGCCCCAGCATTTT. The chain links TRBV15 to TRBJ1-5; D call uncertain. The germline CDR1 and CDR2 sequences are LNHNV and YYDKDF (reference sequence). This CDR3 is built from 12 residues. V was cut by 5 bases and J by 4 bases, with 6 bases left in between.